A selection of T cell receptor beta chains follows, all from one sample in a study of cytomegalovirus exposure and HLA in healthy donors. TCRdb's table, derived via immunoSEQ multiplex PCR, lists solely in-frame clones and lacks some. The sample comprises about 160,000 clones, 65% to 90% of which are singletons, and around 2.4% rests with the top ten. Sequences were obtained from PBMCs. These receptors all stem from a young woman in good health and CMV-seronegative. Each CDR3 is given with its conserved first and last residue. The order of the fields is D gene, J gene, clone size, V gene, CDR3 protein, CDR3 DNA. The D gene is left open where the match is weak. The size entry is marked missing in some rows and otherwise reads once, few, many or a size class.

D: TRBD2; J: TRBJ2-1; size: NA; V: TRBV7-9; CDR3: CASSLEGLAGALAYNEQFF; DNA: TGTGCCAGCAGCTTAGAGGGACTAGCGGGAGCCTTAGCATACAATGAGCAGTTCTTC
D: NA; J: TRBJ1-1; size: NA; V: TRBV6-5; CDR3: CASSLDFREAFF; DNA: TGTGCCAGCAGTTTAGACTTTAGAGAAGCTTTCTTT
D: NA; J: TRBJ2-2; size: NA; V: TRBV10-3; CDR3: CAISAGWNTGELFF; DNA: TGTGCCATCAGTGCGGGATGGAACACCGGGGAGCTGTTTTTT
D: TRBD1; J: TRBJ1-2; size: once; V: TRBV5-4; CDR3: CASSLDRGNYGYTF; DNA: TGTGCCAGCAGTCTTGACAGGGGAAACTATGGCTACACCTTC
D: TRBD1; J: TRBJ2-1; size: NA; V: TRBV19; CDR3: CAISQGATGRRNEQFF; DNA: TGTGCCATTTCCCAGGGGGCCACTGGGAGAAGGAATGAGCAGTTCTTC
D: TRBD1; J: TRBJ2-7; size: NA; V: TRBV6-1; CDR3: CASVLRTGGYEQYF; DNA: TGTGCCAGCGTCTTAAGGACAGGGGGTTACGAGCAGTACTTC
D: TRBD1; J: TRBJ2-7; size: once; V: TRBV6-5; CDR3: CASSLDRVEQYF; DNA: TGTGCCAGCAGCCTCGACAGGGTCGAGCAGTACTTC
D: NA; J: TRBJ1-1; size: few; V: TRBV27; CDR3: CASSLSALGTEAFF; DNA: TGTGCCAGCAGTTTGAGCGCCCTCGGCACTGAAGCTTTCTTT
D: NA; J: TRBJ2-7; size: NA; V: TRBV29-1; CDR3: CSVVISVSYEQYF; DNA: TGCAGCGTTGTCATATCGGTCTCTTACGAGCAGTACTTC
D: TRBD2; J: TRBJ2-1; size: NA; V: TRBV10-2; CDR3: CATESGASSYNEQFF; DNA: TGCGCCACCGAAAGCGGGGCTAGCTCCTACAATGAGCAGTTCTTC
D: NA; J: TRBJ1-2; size: few; V: TRBV19; CDR3: CASSIIANYGYTF; DNA: TGTGCCAGTAGTATCATAGCTAACTATGGCTACACCTTC
D: TRBD1; J: TRBJ1-1; size: NA; V: TRBV5-1; CDR3: CASRGGQGNTEAFF; DNA: TGCGCCAGCAGGGGTGGACAGGGGAACACTGAAGCTTTCTTT
D: NA; J: TRBJ1-2; size: few; V: TRBV29-1; CDR3: CSVEPGGYGYTF; DNA: TGCAGCGTTGAACCGGGGGGCTATGGCTACACCTTC
D: NA; J: TRBJ2-7; size: NA; V: TRBV19; CDR3: CASSISASARYEQYF; DNA: TGTGCCAGTAGTATAAGCGCTAGCGCCCGCTACGAGCAGTACTTC
D: NA; J: TRBJ1-5; size: NA; V: TRBV6-5; CDR3: CASSYAAVNQPQHF; DNA: TGTGCCAGCAGTTACGCGGCAGTTAATCAGCCCCAGCATTTT
D: NA; J: TRBJ1-5; size: NA; V: TRBV4-2; CDR3: CASSSHRDFHNQPQHF; DNA: TGTGCCAGCAGCTCTCACCGGGACTTCCACAATCAGCCCCAGCATTTT
D: NA; J: TRBJ2-1; size: NA; V: TRBV4-3; CDR3: CASSPPRNNEQFF; DNA: TGCGCCAGCAGCCCCCCTAGAAACAATGAGCAGTTCTTC
D: NA; J: TRBJ1-1; size: NA; V: TRBV7-9; CDR3: CASSPPTGMNTEAFF; DNA: TGTGCCAGCAGCCCGCCTACAGGGATGAACACTGAAGCTTTCTTT
D: TRBD2; J: TRBJ2-5; size: NA; V: TRBV6-5; CDR3: CASSYNPSGGGETQYF; DNA: TGTGCCAGCAGTTACAATCCTAGCGGGGGGGGAGAGACCCAGTACTTC
D: NA; J: TRBJ1-1; size: NA; V: TRBV5-1; CDR3: CASSYTQETEAFF; DNA: TGCGCCAGCAGCTACACACAGGAGACTGAAGCTTTCTTT
D: NA; J: TRBJ2-7; size: NA; V: TRBV5-6; CDR3: CASSLTVNYEQYF; DNA: TGTGCCAGCAGCCTCACAGTAAACTACGAGCAGTACTTC
D: NA; J: TRBJ2-7; size: NA; V: TRBV2; CDR3: CARLDPGQSREQYF; DNA: TGTGCCAGACTAGACCCGGGCCAATCACGCGAGCAGTACTTC
D: NA; J: TRBJ1-1; size: NA; V: TRBV29-1; CDR3: CSVVSFIRGEAFF; DNA: TGCAGCGTTGTAAGCTTTATACGCGGGGAAGCTTTCTTT
D: NA; J: TRBJ1-2; size: NA; V: TRBV2; CDR3: CASSPETNYGYTF; DNA: TGTGCCAGCAGTCCTGAGACTAACTATGGCTACACCTTC
D: NA; J: TRBJ1-2; size: once; V: TRBV9; CDR3: CASSVDGGLMEGYTF; DNA: TGTGCCAGCAGCGTAGACGGGGGACTCATGGAGGGCTACACCTTC
D: NA; J: TRBJ2-3; size: NA; V: TRBV30; CDR3: CAWSVNPDTQYF; DNA: TGTGCCTGGAGTGTAAATCCGGATACGCAGTATTTT
D: NA; J: TRBJ1-1; size: NA; V: TRBV5-8; CDR3: CASSLLGRALNTEAFF; DNA: TGTGCCAGCAGCTTGCTCGGCAGGGCGTTGAACACTGAAGCTTTCTTT
D: TRBD1; J: TRBJ2-1; size: NA; V: TRBV5-6; CDR3: CASSLRGRPYNEQFF; DNA: TGTGCCAGCAGCCTCAGGGGGAGACCCTACAATGAGCAGTTCTTC
D: NA; J: TRBJ1-4; size: NA; V: TRBV5-4; CDR3: CASSFAGNLGKLFF; DNA: TGTGCCAGCAGCTTCGCAGGGAACCTCGGAAAACTGTTTTTT
D: NA; J: TRBJ1-2; size: NA; V: TRBV7-9; CDR3: CASSLARPPHYGYTF; DNA: TGTGCCAGCAGCTTGGCCAGGCCGCCCCATTATGGCTACACCTTC
D: TRBD2; J: TRBJ2-3; size: few; V: TRBV10-3; CDR3: CAISGSGRAEADTQYF; DNA: TGTGCCATCAGTGGTAGCGGGAGGGCCGAAGCAGATACGCAGTATTTT
D: TRBD2; J: TRBJ2-1; size: NA; V: TRBV7-9; CDR3: CASSLATTSGVFWFF; DNA: TGTGCCAGCAGCTTAGCGACGACTAGCGGGGTTTTTTGGTTCTTC
D: NA; J: TRBJ1-2; size: once; V: TRBV4-2; CDR3: CASSQDLGGSYGYTF; DNA: TGTGCCAGCAGCCAAGATCTTGGAGGGTCCTATGGCTACACCTTC
D: TRBD1; J: TRBJ2-4; size: NA; V: TRBV7-9; CDR3: CASSPRTGINIQYF; DNA: TGTGCCAGCAGCCCCCGGACAGGGATAAACATTCAGTACTTC
D: NA; J: TRBJ2-7; size: NA; V: TRBV5-4; CDR3: CASSLEANRVAYEQYF; DNA: TGTGCCAGCAGCTTGGAAGCTAACAGGGTCGCCTACGAGCAGTACTTC
D: TRBD1; J: TRBJ2-7; size: NA; V: TRBV5-1; CDR3: CASSLETGGSYEQYF; DNA: TGCGCCAGCAGCTTGGAGACAGGGGGCTCCTACGAGCAGTACTTC
D: NA; J: TRBJ1-2; size: NA; V: TRBV28; CDR3: CVVTGNYGYTF; DNA: TGTGTCGTTACAGGCAACTATGGCTACACCTTC
D: NA; J: TRBJ2-1; size: NA; V: TRBV4-1; CDR3: CASSQGLGEVEVVF; DNA: TGCGCCAGCAGCCAAGGATTGGGGGAGGTCGAAGTCGTCTTC
D: NA; J: TRBJ1-1; size: NA; V: TRBV30; CDR3: CAWKEGQPGNTEAFF; DNA: TGTGCCTGGAAAGAAGGACAGCCCGGGAACACTGAAGCTTTCTTT
D: NA; J: TRBJ2-3; size: NA; V: TRBV7-9; CDR3: CASSLANTVGGAPDTQYF; DNA: TGTGCCAGCAGCTTAGCGAATACGGTGGGGGGTGCCCCAGATACGCAGTATTTT